This is a list of T cell receptor beta chains from one sample in a study of cytomegalovirus exposure and HLA in healthy donors. Assay: immunoSEQ multiplex PCR; the TCRdb copy retains only in-frame clones and omits some. Of 70,000 to 90,000 clones listed, approximately 70% are singletons. The specimen sequenced was PBMCs. These receptors were obtained from a man aged 55-75 years in good health and CMV-seropositive. Each CDR3 is given with its conserved first and last residue. D genes are given only for firm matches. Some rows mark clone size as missing; the rest say once, few, many or name a class of expanded clone.

>TRBJ2-7|TRBV6-5|14|-|-
CASSYSGGTYEQYF
TGTGCCAGCAGTTACTCAGGAGGGACCTACGAGCAGTACTTC
>TRBJ2-7|TRBV6-5|15|-|-
CASSYQGGSSYEQYF
TGTGCCAGCAGTTACCAGGGGGGAAGCTCCTACGAGCAGTACTTC
>TRBJ2-2|TRBV11-2|17|-|TRBD2
CASSFPSGSPHTGELFF
TGTGCCAGCAGCTTCCCTAGCGGGAGCCCCCACACCGGGGAGCTGTTTTTT
>TRBJ1-6|TRBV12-2|16|-|-
CASRLDGGVANSPLHF
TGTGCAAGTCGCTTAGACGGCGGGGTGGCGAATTCACCCCTCCACTTT
>TRBJ2-2|TRBV11-2|19|few|TRBD2
CASSQSVVGGRAYTGELFF
TGTGCCAGCAGCCAATCGGTGGTTGGCGGGAGGGCCTATACCGGGGAGCTGTTTTTT
>TRBJ2-7|TRBV4-1|17|-|-
CASSQARLVTFSYEQYF
TGCGCCAGCAGCCAAGCGAGACTAGTCACCTTCTCCTACGAGCAGTACTTC
>TRBJ1-5|TRBV29-1|14|-|-
CSVEGGDGNQPQHF
TGCAGCGTTGAAGGGGGCGATGGCAATCAGCCCCAGCATTTT
>TRBJ2-7|TRBV27|15|-|-
CASSVGTQGAYEQYF
TGTGCCAGCAGTGTCGGGACTCAGGGGGCCTACGAGCAGTACTTC
>TRBJ2-3|TRBV6-1|13|few|TRBD1
CASRDRGTDTQYF
TGTGCCAGCAGGGACAGGGGCACAGATACGCAGTATTTT
>TRBJ2-1|TRBV10-3|15|-|TRBD2
CAISELAGSYNEQFF
TGTGCCATCAGTGAGTTAGCGGGTAGCTACAATGAGCAGTTCTTC
>TRBJ2-7|TRBV10-3|13|few|-
CAISEPISYEQYF
TGTGCCATCAGTGAGCCTATTTCCTACGAGCAGTACTTC
>TRBJ2-2|TRBV4-1|17|-|TRBD1
CASSRTGTGTGVRELFF
TGCGCCAGCAGCCGGACCGGAACCGGGACAGGGGTCCGGGAGCTGTTTTTT
>TRBJ2-3|TRBV6-6|16|-|TRBD2
CASSPSGRATTDTQYF
TGTGCCAGCAGTCCGTCCGGGAGGGCTACCACAGATACGCAGTATTTT
>TRBJ2-3|TRBV7-9|16|few|TRBD1
CASSWGGQGEWDTQYF
TGTGCCAGCAGCTGGGGGGGACAGGGAGAATGGGATACGCAGTATTTT
>TRBJ2-6|TRBV10-3|17|-|-
CAISEPQGLRGANVLTF
TGTGCCATCAGTGAGCCTCAGGGCCTACGTGGGGCCAACGTCCTGACTTTC
>TRBJ1-5|TRBV29-1|12|-|-
CSARDNNQPQHF
TGCAGCGCTCGGGACAACAATCAGCCCCAGCATTTT
>TRBJ2-2|TRBV29-1|13|few|-
CSVGQLNTGELFF
TGCAGCGTTGGACAGTTGAACACCGGGGAGCTGTTTTTT
>TRBJ1-2|TRBV15|17|-|TRBD1
CATSRVTGGPKNYGYTF
TGTGCCACCAGCAGAGTTACAGGGGGGCCAAAGAACTATGGCTACACCTTC
>TRBJ1-2|TRBV6-1|15|-|-
CASTSAQADTYGYTF
TGTGCCAGCACCTCCGCGCAGGCTGACACCTATGGCTACACCTTC
>TRBJ2-7|TRBV9|14|-|TRBD2
CASSATSGGYEQYF
TGTGCCAGCAGCGCTACTAGCGGGGGATACGAGCAGTACTTC
>TRBJ2-7|TRBV11-2|14|-|-
CASSLGGGTYEQYF
TGTGCCAGCAGCTTAGGAGGCGGAACCTACGAGCAGTACTTC
>TRBJ1-3|TRBV5-4|15|-|TRBD1
CASSRDRGLGNTIYF
TGTGCCAGCAGCCGTGACAGGGGGCTCGGAAACACCATATATTTT
>TRBJ1-2|TRBV2|14|-|-
CASSERGWRLGYTF
TGTGCCAGCAGTGAGAGGGGGTGGAGGCTAGGCTACACCTTC
>TRBJ2-6|TRBV28|16|few|-
CASSLMGAPSPNVLTF
TGTGCCAGCAGTTTAATGGGGGCCCCCAGCCCCAACGTCCTGACTTTC
>TRBJ1-2|TRBV7-9|14|once|-
CASSLAPVNYGYTF
TGTGCCAGCAGCTTAGCTCCGGTTAACTATGGCTACACCTTC
>TRBJ1-3|TRBV9|16|-|-
CASSVAQGEAGNTIYF
TGTGCCAGCAGCGTAGCGCAGGGTGAGGCCGGAAACACCATATATTTT
>TRBJ1-5|TRBV7-9|15|few|-
CASSSKDISSQPQHF
TGTGCCAGCAGCTCCAAGGACATATCAAGTCAGCCCCAGCATTTT
>TRBJ2-1|TRBV6-6|15|-|-
CASSQELGSYNEQFF
TGTGCCAGCAGTCAAGAACTAGGTTCCTACAATGAGCAGTTCTTC
>TRBJ1-1|TRBV27|13|-|TRBD1
CASLQGAFGEAFF
TGTGCCAGCCTTCAGGGGGCATTCGGTGAAGCTTTCTTT
>TRBJ2-1|TRBV10-1|16|few|-
CASSELPTRPTGEQFF
TGCGCCAGCAGTGAGTTGCCGACTAGACCTACAGGCGAGCAGTTCTTC
>TRBJ2-7|TRBV7-2|12|few|TRBD2
CASSWGGSEQYF
TGTGCCAGCAGCTGGGGGGGGTCCGAGCAGTACTTC
>TRBJ2-3|TRBV7-3|15|-|TRBD2
CASSFAGGSPDTQYF
TGTGCCAGCAGCTTTGCGGGAGGTTCCCCAGATACGCAGTATTTT
>TRBJ1-5|TRBV7-9|16|-|-
CASSRNTGNSNQPQHF
TGTGCCAGCAGCAGGAACACAGGGAATAGCAATCAGCCCCAGCATTTT
>TRBJ1-3|TRBV25-1|15|-|-
CASSETGGRESTIYF
TGTGCCAGCAGTGAAACGGGAGGGAGGGAAAGCACCATATATTTT
>TRBJ1-3|TRBV4-2|15|-|TRBD1
CASSPGTDSGNTIYF
TGTGCCAGCAGCCCAGGGACAGACTCTGGAAACACCATATATTTT
>TRBJ1-5|TRBV28|17|few|TRBD1
CASSVNPGTGGVQPQHF
TGTGCCAGCAGCGTCAACCCCGGGACAGGGGGAGTTCAGCCCCAGCATTTT